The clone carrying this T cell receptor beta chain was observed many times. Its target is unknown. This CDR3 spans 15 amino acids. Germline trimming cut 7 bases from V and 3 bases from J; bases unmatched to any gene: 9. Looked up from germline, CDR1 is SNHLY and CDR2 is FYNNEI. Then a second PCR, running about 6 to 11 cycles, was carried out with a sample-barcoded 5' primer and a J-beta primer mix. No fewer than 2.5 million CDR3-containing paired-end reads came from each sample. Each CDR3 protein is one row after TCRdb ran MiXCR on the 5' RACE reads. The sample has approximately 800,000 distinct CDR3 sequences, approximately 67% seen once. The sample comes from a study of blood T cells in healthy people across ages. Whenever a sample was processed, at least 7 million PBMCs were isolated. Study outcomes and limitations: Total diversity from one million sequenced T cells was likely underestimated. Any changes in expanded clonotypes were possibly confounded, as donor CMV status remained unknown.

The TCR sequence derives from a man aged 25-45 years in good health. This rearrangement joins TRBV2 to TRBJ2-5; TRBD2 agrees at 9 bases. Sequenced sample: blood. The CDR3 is CASIRLAGSKETQYF. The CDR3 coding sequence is TGTGCCAGCATCCGCCTAGCGGGATCGAAAGAGACCCAGTACTTC.